This T cell receptor (beta chain) is drawn from a study of blood T cell repertoires in COVID-19. Study background: Material from acute and convalescent COVID-19 was sourced from the United States, Italy and Spain.

The germline V gene has CDR1 GTSNPN and CDR2 SVGIG (reference sequence). CDR3 length: 12 amino acids. The V and J ends lost 8 bases and 6 bases, in that order; junction bases with no gene match: 7. Method: immunoSEQ multiplex PCR; TCRdb's copy keeps in-frame clones and lacks some. The sample consists of about 360,000 clones, roughly 86% of them appearing once. Specimen: peripheral blood. The chain is built from TRBV30 and TRBJ2-7; 10 bases are shared with TRBD1. The receptor's source is a human donor in a cohort sampled during active COVID-19. DNA of the CDR3: TGTGCCGGGGGGACAGGGGTCGTCGAGCAGTACTTC. It is translated as CAGGTGVVEQYF.